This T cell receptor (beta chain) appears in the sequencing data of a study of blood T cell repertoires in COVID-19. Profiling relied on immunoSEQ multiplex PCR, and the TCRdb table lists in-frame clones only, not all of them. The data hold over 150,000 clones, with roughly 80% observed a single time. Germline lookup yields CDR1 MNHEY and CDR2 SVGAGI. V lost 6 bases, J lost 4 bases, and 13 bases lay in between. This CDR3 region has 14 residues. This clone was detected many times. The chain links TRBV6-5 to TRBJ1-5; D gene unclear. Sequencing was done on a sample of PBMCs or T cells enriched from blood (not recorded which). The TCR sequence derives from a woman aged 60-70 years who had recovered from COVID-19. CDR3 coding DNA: TGTGCCAGCAGCCCGACAAGCACTAATCAGCCCCAGCATTTT. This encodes CASSPTSTNQPQHF.